The 11 T cell receptor beta chains given below trace back to one sample, sequenced in a study of T cell repertoires in cytomegalovirus infection. In TCRdb, the reads were re-called with MiXCR into one record per CDR3 protein. The sample carries about 680,000 distinct CDR3 sequences, about 24% recorded once. What was sequenced was CD8+ T cells from PBMCs. These receptors were obtained from a human donor in good health (CMV status not recorded). Some clones in this sample may be carry-over from other donors' samples.

This clonotype was seen repeatedly, ten times or more. The CDR3 region is CASSLYPPRPSTDTQYF. DNA of the CDR3: TGTGCCAGCAGTTTATATCCCCCCAGGCCGAGCACAGATACGCAGTATTTT. This chain uses TRBV28 with TRBJ2-3, with unresolved D. Germline values: CDR1 MDHEN, CDR2 SYDVKM. V lost 1 base and J lost 0, with 14 bases in between. The CDR3 covers 17 residues.

The V and J genes are TRBV4-3 and TRBJ2-7, with 7 bases identical to TRBD1. CDR3 length: 16 residues. Per germline, CDR1 LGHNA and CDR2 YSLEER. V lost 1 base and J lost 6; bases outside the gene matches: 12. CDR3 nucleotide sequence: TGCGCCAGCAGCCAAGGGACCGAGACAGGGCGTTGCGAGCAGTACGTC. Its translation: CASSQGTETGRCEQYV.

The chain joins TRBV28 to TRBJ2-3; D is perhaps TRBD2 (6 bases). There are 16 residues in the CDR3. V lost 2 bases, J lost 3 bases, and 15 bases lay in between. CDR1 and CDR2 from the germline V gene are MDHEN and SYDVKM. CDR3 region: CASSLVGGVGTDTQYF. CDR3 nucleotide sequence: TGTGCCAGCAGTTTAGTGGGCGGGGTAGGGACAGATACGCAGTATTTT.

This clonotype has ten or more counts. The rearrangement links TRBV7-8 to TRBJ2-2; D not certain. The CDR3 sequence is 13 residues long. Trimming took 4 bases from V and 8 from J, leaving 11 bases between them. From germline, CDR1 is SGHVS and CDR2 FQNEAQ. CDR3 in DNA: TGTGCCAGCAGCTCCCACCCTGGGGGGGAGCTGTTTTTT. Translated: CASSSHPGGELFF.

This clonotype has at least ten counts. The CDR3 DNA follows: TGTGCCAGCAGTTACCCTAGGGACAGGGTGGAGTACGACGAGCAGTACTTC. Its protein product is CASSYPRDRVEYDEQYF. The V gene is TRBV6-6, the J gene TRBJ2-7; 9 nucleotides align to TRBD1. Germline lookup yields CDR1 MNHNY and CDR2 SVGAGI (reference sequence). The CDR3 loop spans 17 amino acids. V dropped 2 bases and J dropped 5; count of bases not matched to a gene: 13.

The sample holds a few counts of this clonotype. The V gene is TRBV6-6, the J gene TRBJ2-3; D is tentatively TRBD1 or TRBD2 (6 bases each). CDR3 length equals 17 residues. V lost 0 bases to trimming and J lost 2 bases, with 15 bases between them. Germline values: CDR1 MNHNY, CDR2 SVGAGI (reference sequence). The CDR3 DNA reads TGTGCCAGCAGTTACTCTGGGACGGGGGCCGCCACAGATACGCAGTATTTT. Its protein is CASSYSGTGAATDTQYF.

The rearrangement joins TRBV4-3 to TRBJ2-6, with D hard to call. The germline V gene encodes CDR1 LGHNA and CDR2 YSLEER. V lost 4 bases, J lost 2 bases, and 9 bases lay in between. The CDR3 spans 15 residues. CDR3 in amino acids: CASSPFSTGANVLTF. The CDR3 DNA reads as TGCGCCAGCAGCCCCTTTAGCACTGGGGCCAACGTCCTGACTTTC.

The V call is TRBV14, the J call TRBJ2-1; no clear D gene. CDR3 length: 14 amino acids. Trimming took off 2 bases at V and 10 bases at J, with 15 bases between the two ends. Germline V lookup: CDR1 SGHDN, CDR2 FVKESK. CDR3 amino acids: CASSQYPLGSEQFF. The DNA for the CDR3 is TGTGCCAGCAGCCAATATCCATTGGGTAGCGAGCAGTTCTTC.

This clonotype was picked up a small number of times. This chain connects TRBV27 to TRBJ2-3; D is ambiguous. Trimming took off 4 bases at V and 4 bases at J, with 12 bases between the two ends. Germline V gene sequence: CDR1 MNHEY, CDR2 SMNVEV (reference sequence). The CDR3 contains 14 residues. The CDR3 protein is CASSSLLVADTQYF. The CDR3 DNA sequence: TGTGCCAGCAGTTCCCTCTTGGTGGCAGATACGCAGTATTTT.

The rearrangement uses TRBV29-1 and TRBJ1-2, with D tentatively TRBD1 (5 bases). The V gene lost 6 bases and the J gene lost 3 bases, with 17 bases spanning the gap. From germline, CDR1 is SQVTM and CDR2 ANQGSEA. This CDR3 has 14 amino acids. The CDR3 reads CSVRGPTGDYGYTF. Here the CDR3 DNA reads TGCAGCGTGCGGGGCCCTACCGGAGACTATGGCTACACCTTC.

The chain is built from TRBV5-6 and TRBJ2-1; possible D gene TRBD1, 6 bases. V gave up 4 bases and J gave up 3 bases, with 11 bases separating them. Germline V gene data show CDR1 as SGHDT and CDR2 as YYEEEE. The CDR3 loop spans 14 amino acids. CDR3: CASSPGQNYNEQFF. CDR3 bases: TGTGCCAGCAGCCCTGGACAGAACTACAATGAGCAGTTCTTC.